This T cell receptor (beta chain) was profiled in a study of blood T cell repertoires in COVID-19. About the research overall: Italy, Spain and the United States were the sources of the convalescent and acute COVID-19 samples. Nucleic acid was either cDNA or gDNA, and it came from T cells, B-cell-depleted T cells, or PBMCs.

The table came from immunoSEQ multiplex PCR; TCRdb's copy has only in-frame clones and leaves some out. The sample shows about 440,000 clones, 75% to 90% of them seen only once. Germline V gene lookup returns CDR1 SGHDT and CDR2 YYEEEE. The CDR3 runs 15 residues. The ends were cut back, 6 bases at V and 0 bases at J, with 10 bases in the middle. This clonotype was obtained from a woman aged 30 to 39 with acute or convalescent COVID-19. Sample: peripheral blood. V is TRBV5-6 and J is TRBJ1-6; tentative D call: TRBD1 (5 bases). The CDR3 here is CASTDRSSYNSPLHF. The CDR3 bases are TGTGCCAGCACCGACAGAAGCTCCTATAATTCACCCCTCCACTTT.